The following is a T cell receptor beta chain sequence with its context. Using constant-segment primers, 5'RACE produced TCR alpha and TCR beta cDNA libraries carrying sample barcodes and UMIs. A single record per CDR3 protein comes from TCRdb applying MiXCR to the 5' RACE reads. The table shows 140,000 or so distinct CDR3 sequences, with approximately 6% occurring only once. The V gene's germline CDR1 is SGHTA and CDR2 FQGTGA. V lost 6 bases to trimming and J lost 1 base, with 14 bases between them. CDR3 length: 15 residues. This entry comes from a study of T-cell memory formation after mild COVID-19. Study information: Across donors, TCR clusters were largely donor specific.

This TCR came from an adult woman who had mild COVID-19 (a few samples of this study predate the infection). Cell type and time point are not known. V usage is TRBV7-3 and J usage is TRBJ2-3; D gene ambiguous. The sequenced sample was PBMCs or a T cell subset sorted from them (not recorded which). The DNA of the CDR3 is TGTGCCAGCAGTTTAGTGGAAATTGGCACAGATACGCAGTATTTT. Its protein is CASSLVEIGTDTQYF.